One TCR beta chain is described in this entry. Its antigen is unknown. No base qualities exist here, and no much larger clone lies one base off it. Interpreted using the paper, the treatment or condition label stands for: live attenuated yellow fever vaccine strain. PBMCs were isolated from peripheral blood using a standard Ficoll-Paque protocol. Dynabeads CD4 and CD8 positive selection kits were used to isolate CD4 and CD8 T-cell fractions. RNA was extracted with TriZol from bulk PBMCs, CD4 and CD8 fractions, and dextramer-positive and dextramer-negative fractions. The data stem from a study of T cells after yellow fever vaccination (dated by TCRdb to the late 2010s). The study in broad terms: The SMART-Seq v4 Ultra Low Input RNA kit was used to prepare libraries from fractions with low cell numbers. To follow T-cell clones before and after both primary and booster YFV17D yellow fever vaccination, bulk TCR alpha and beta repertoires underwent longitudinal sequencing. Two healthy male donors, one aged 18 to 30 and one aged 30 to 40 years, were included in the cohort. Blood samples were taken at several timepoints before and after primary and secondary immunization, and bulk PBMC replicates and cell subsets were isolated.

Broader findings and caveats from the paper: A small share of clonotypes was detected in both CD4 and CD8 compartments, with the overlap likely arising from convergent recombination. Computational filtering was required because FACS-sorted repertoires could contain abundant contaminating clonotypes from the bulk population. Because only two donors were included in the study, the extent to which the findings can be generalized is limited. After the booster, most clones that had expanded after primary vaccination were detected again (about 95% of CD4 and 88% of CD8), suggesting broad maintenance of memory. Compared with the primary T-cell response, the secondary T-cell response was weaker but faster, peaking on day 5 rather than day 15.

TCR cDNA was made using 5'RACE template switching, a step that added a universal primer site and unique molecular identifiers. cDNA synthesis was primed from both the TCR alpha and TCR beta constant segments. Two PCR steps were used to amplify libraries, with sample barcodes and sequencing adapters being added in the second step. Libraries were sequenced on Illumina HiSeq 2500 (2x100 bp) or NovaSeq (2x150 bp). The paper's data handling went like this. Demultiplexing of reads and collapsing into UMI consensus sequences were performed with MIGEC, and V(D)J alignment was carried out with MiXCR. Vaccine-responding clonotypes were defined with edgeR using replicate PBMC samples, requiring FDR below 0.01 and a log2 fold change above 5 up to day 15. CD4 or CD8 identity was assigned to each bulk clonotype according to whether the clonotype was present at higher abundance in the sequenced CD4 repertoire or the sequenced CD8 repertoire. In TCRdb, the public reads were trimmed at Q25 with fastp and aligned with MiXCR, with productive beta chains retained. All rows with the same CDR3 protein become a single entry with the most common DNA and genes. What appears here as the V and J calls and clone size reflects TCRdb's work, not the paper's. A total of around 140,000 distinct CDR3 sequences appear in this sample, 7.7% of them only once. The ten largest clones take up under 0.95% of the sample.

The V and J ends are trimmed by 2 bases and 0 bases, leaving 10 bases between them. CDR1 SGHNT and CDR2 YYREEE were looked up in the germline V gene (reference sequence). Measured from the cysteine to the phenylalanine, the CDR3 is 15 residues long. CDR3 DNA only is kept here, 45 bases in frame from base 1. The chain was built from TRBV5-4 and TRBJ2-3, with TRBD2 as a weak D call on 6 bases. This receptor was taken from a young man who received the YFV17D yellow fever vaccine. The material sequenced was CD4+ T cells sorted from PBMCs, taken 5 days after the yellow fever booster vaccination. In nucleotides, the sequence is TGTGCCAGCAGCTTAGAGGCGGGGAGCACAGATACGCAGTATTTT. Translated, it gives CASSLEAGSTDTQYF.